The 25 T cell receptor beta chains presented below share a single source sample, sequenced in a study of memory CD4+ T cells and cytomegalovirus serostatus. Assay: immunoSEQ multiplex PCR; the TCRdb copy retains only in-frame clones and omits some. The sample lists under 75,000 clones; over 60% were seen once. Single viable CD3+CD4+CD8-CD45RO+ cells were sorted as the memory CD4+ T cells. The sample consisted of memory CD4+ T cells from blood. The receptors were sampled from an adult in good health and CMV-seronegative. Some clones in this sample may be carry-over from other donors' samples.

This rearrangement joins TRBV19 to TRBJ1-1, with D hard to call. The CDR3 spans 14 residues. Germline CDR1 is LNHDA and CDR2 is SQIVND (reference sequence). V shed 4 bases and J shed 2 bases, with 11 bases lying between them. This chain's CDR3 is CASSTTTSNTEAFF. CDR3 nucleotide sequence: TGTGCCAGTAGTACCACTACAAGTAACACTGAAGCTTTCTTT.

The CDR3 nucleotides are TGCGCCAGCAGCCCGTTGTTGGACAGGGGAAATCAGCCCCAGCATTTT. Amino acids: CASSPLLDRGNQPQHF. This sequence joins TRBV4-1 and TRBJ1-5, with 9 bases identical to TRBD1. The CDR3 is 16 residues long. Germline lookup yields CDR1 MGHRA and CDR2 YSYEKL. V lost 4 bases to trimming and J lost 4 bases; unmatched junction nucleotides: 8.

The chain uses TRBV11-3 and TRBJ2-2, with D perhaps TRBD1 or TRBD2 (5 bases each). The V gene's germline CDR1 is SGHNT and CDR2 YENEEA. This CDR3 spans 14 amino acids. Trimming shortened V by 4 bases and J by 1 base, and 7 bases separated the two germline ends. The CDR3 bases are TGTGCCAGCAGCTCGAGGGGGAACACCGGGGAGCTGTTTTTT. Translating gives CASSSRGNTGELFF.

This chain joins TRBV28 and TRBJ1-1; no firm D call. Germline CDR1 MDHEN, CDR2 SYDVKM. Trimming cost V 5 bases and J 1 base, with 17 bases left between them. There are 16 residues in the CDR3. The CDR3 region has the DNA TGTGCCAGCAGTGGACGGGTCCGGTGGTCGAACACTGAAGCTTTCTTT. It codes for CASSGRVRWSNTEAFF.

The CDR3 bases are TGTGCCAGCTCCCACGGACAGGGGATTTACAATGAGCAGTTCTTC. Protein product: CASSHGQGIYNEQFF. This chain links TRBV18 with TRBJ2-1; 9 bases map to TRBD1. Losses at the gene ends were 6 bases for V and 4 bases for J; bases not matched to a gene: 7. Germline CDR1 KGHSH, CDR2 LQKENI. There are 15 residues in the CDR3.

The chain is built from TRBV30 and TRBJ2-1; TRBD1 agrees at 9 bases. Per germline, CDR1 GTSNPN and CDR2 SVGIG (reference sequence). V shed 2 bases and J 2 bases; nucleotides not matched to a gene: 4. CDR3 length: 15 residues. CDR3 sequence (DNA): TGTGCCTGGAGTCGGGACAGGGTAACCTACAATGAGCAGTTCTTC. It translates to CAWSRDRVTYNEQFF.

The chain carries TRBV7-9 and TRBJ1-1; 7 bases map to TRBD1. Germline V lookup: CDR1 SEHNR, CDR2 FQNEAQ (reference sequence). This CDR3 has 13 residues. The V gene end was trimmed by 3 bases and the J gene end by 6 bases; junction bases not matched to a gene: 4. The CDR3 is CASSFTGAAEAFF. CDR3 in DNA: TGTGCCAGCAGCTTTACAGGGGCGGCTGAAGCTTTCTTT.

The chain is built from TRBV29-1 and TRBJ1-1; 8 positions agree with TRBD1. This CDR3 has 13 residues. The ends lost 5 bases at V and 1 base at J; junction bases unmatched: 3. CDR1 is SQVTM and CDR2 is ANQGSEA in the germline V gene. CDR3 residues: CSVYGTGNTEAFF. CDR3 nucleotides: TGCAGCGTTTATGGGACAGGGAACACTGAAGCTTTCTTT. The full variable domain, in which reference TRBV29-1 and TRBJ1-1 provide the parts outside the CDR3, is SAVISQKPSRDICQRGTSLTIQCQVDSQVTMMFWYRQQPGQSLTLIATANQGSEATYESGFVIDKFPISRPNLTFSTLTVSNMSPEDSSIYLCSVYGTGNTEAFFGQGTRLTVV.

This chain links TRBV5-1 with TRBJ1-4; D is undetermined. V dropped 3 bases and J dropped 3 bases, with 6 bases sitting between them. From germline, CDR1 is SGHRS and CDR2 YFSETQ. The CDR3 covers 13 residues. CDR3 DNA: TGCGCCAGCAGCTCTTCGCCTAATGAAAAACTGTTTTTT. Translated: CASSSSPNEKLFF.

This rearrangement joins TRBV7-2 to TRBJ1-1; 7 bases map to TRBD1. CDR1 and CDR2 from the germline V gene are SGHTA and FQGNSA. Trimming removed 5 bases from V and 5 bases from J; junction bases left unmatched: 5. This CDR3 contains 13 residues. The CDR3 DNA sequence: TGTGCCAGCAGCGGCAGGGGGTCTACTGAAGCTTTCTTT. Encoded protein: CASSGRGSTEAFF. The full variable domain, completed using reference TRBV7-2 and TRBJ1-1, is GAGVSQSPSNKVTEKGKDVELRCDPISGHTALYWYRQSLGQGLEFLIYFQGNSAPDKSGLPSDRFSAERTGGSVSTLTIQRTQQEDSAVYLCASSGRGSTEAFFGQGTRLTVV.

The chain couples TRBV19 to TRBJ2-6; 9 nucleotides match TRBD1. Losses at the gene ends were 6 bases for V and 4 bases for J; bases not matched to a gene: 10. Germline lookup yields CDR1 LNHDA and CDR2 SQIVND (reference sequence). CDR3 length: 17 amino acids. The CDR3 DNA reads TGTGCCAGTAGAACACAGGGGGCGTTCTCCGGGGCCAACGTCCTGACTTTC. This sequence encodes CASRTQGAFSGANVLTF.

The V and J genes are TRBV9 and TRBJ2-5; 8 bases are shared with TRBD2. CDR1 is SGDLS and CDR2 is YYNGEE in the germline V gene. J was trimmed by 2 bases and V by 1 base; bases with no gene match: 4. This CDR3 spans 15 amino acids. In DNA, the CDR3 is TGTGCCAGCAGCGTATCCGCGGGAGGTCAAGAGACCCAGTACTTC. It codes for CASSVSAGGQETQYF.

The chain has TRBV5-1 and TRBJ2-1; TRBD1 aligns across 7 bases. Germline CDR1 reads SGHRS; CDR2 reads YFSETQ. This CDR3 contains 17 residues. The V and J ends lost 0 bases and 4 bases, in that order; junction bases with no gene match: 10. In nucleotides, the CDR3 is TGCGCCAGCAGCTTGGAATCCGGGACAGTGGTATACAATGAGCAGTTCTTC. Translating gives CASSLESGTVVYNEQFF.

The chain joins TRBV19 to TRBJ2-1; 12 bases are shared with TRBD2. The CDR3 has 17 amino acids. V lost 4 bases and J lost 2; bases outside the gene matches: 6. Germline V gives CDR1 LNHDA, CDR2 SQIVND (reference sequence). CDR3 coding DNA: TGTGCCAGTAGTACCGCCCGGACTAGCGGGGCCTACAATGAGCAGTTCTTC. It translates to CASSTARTSGAYNEQFF.

The chain recombines TRBV10-3 with TRBJ1-4, with D uncertain. The V and J ends lost 10 bases and 3 bases respectively, with 6 bases between them. The CDR3 is made up of 11 amino acids. Germline CDR1 reads ENHRY; CDR2 reads SYGVKD. The CDR3 sequence is CATGSNEKLFF. CDR3 nucleotide sequence: TGTGCCACCGGATCTAATGAAAAACTGTTTTTT.

This clone was detected once. The gene calls are TRBV18 and TRBJ1-5; D remains ambiguous. V was trimmed by 4 bases and J by 3 bases, leaving 7 bases between them. CDR3 size: 13 residues. Germline CDR1 reads KGHSH; CDR2 reads LQKENI. The CDR3 spells CASSLATNQPQHF. DNA for the CDR3: TGTGCCAGCTCACTTGCGACCAATCAGCCCCAGCATTTT.

This chain uses TRBV18 with TRBJ1-1; a possible D gene is TRBD1 (6 bases). Trimming took 3 bases from V and 1 from J, leaving 15 bases between them. CDR1 is KGHSH, CDR2 LQKENI, per germline. The CDR3 is made up of 16 amino acids. This chain's CDR3 is CASSPKLLQGNTEAFF. The CDR3 DNA reads TGTGCCAGCTCACCCAAACTCTTACAGGGGAACACTGAAGCTTTCTTT.

The chain links TRBV5-6 to TRBJ1-2, with D perhaps matching TRBD1 (5 bases). This CDR3 has 14 amino acids. Trimming removed 1 base from V and 3 bases from J, with 10 bases in between. Germline V gene sequence: CDR1 SGHDT, CDR2 YYEEEE. The CDR3 DNA sequence: TGTGCCAGCAGCTTGAGAGGGGTAGACTATGGCTACACCTTC. This gives the protein CASSLRGVDYGYTF.

The CDR3 DNA is TGCGCCAGCAGCTTTTTAGCGGGAGCGCAGGAGCAGTTCTTC. This encodes CASSFLAGAQEQFF. The V gene is TRBV5-1, the J gene TRBJ2-1; TRBD2 aligns across 9 bases. J gave up 10 bases and V 2 bases, and 7 bases lay outside the gene matches. Germline-derived CDR1 and CDR2 are SGHRS and YFSETQ. The CDR3 runs 14 residues.

The gene calls are TRBV4-1 and TRBJ1-2; no clear D gene. Germline CDR1 is MGHRA and CDR2 is YSYEKL. This CDR3 comprises 18 residues. Trimming shortened V by 1 base and J by 0 bases, and 18 bases separated the two germline ends. The CDR3 region has the DNA TGCGCCAGCAGCCAAGTGGTATTCCGCAACAGAGCTAACTATGGCTACACCTTC. This gives the protein CASSQVVFRNRANYGYTF.

This chain uses TRBV10-2 with TRBJ2-3; D uncertain. This CDR3 region has 14 residues. With 7 bases removed from V and 2 bases from J, the gap between germline ends came to 13 bases. The V gene's germline CDR1 is WSHSY and CDR2 SAAADI. The CDR3 DNA follows: TGCGCCAGCACAGCCTCGTCCCCCACAGATACGCAGTATTTT. Protein: CASTASSPTDTQYF.

V gene TRBV19 combines with J gene TRBJ1-1; 8 nucleotides line up with TRBD1. J gave up 2 bases and V 6 bases, and 2 bases lay outside the gene matches. The CDR3 is 13 residues long. CDR1 is LNHDA and CDR2 is SQIVND in the germline V gene (reference sequence). CDR3 region: CASRGQANTEAFF. In nucleotides, the CDR3 is TGTGCCAGTAGGGGACAGGCAAACACTGAAGCTTTCTTT.

The V gene is TRBV29-1, the J gene TRBJ2-1; D gene ambiguous. Germline lookup yields CDR1 SQVTM and CDR2 ANQGSEA. The CDR3 runs 14 residues. Trimming removed 4 bases at V and 0 bases at J, with 10 bases between. The CDR3 DNA reads TGCAGCGTTGTCCCTCCCGGCTCCTACAATGAGCAGTTCTTC. Its protein is CSVVPPGSYNEQFF.

The sample holds a few counts of this clone. V and J are TRBV28 and TRBJ1-3, with unresolved D. The germline CDR1 and CDR2 sequences are MDHEN and SYDVKM. Trimming shortened V by 5 bases and J by 1 base, and 9 bases separated the two germline ends. CDR3 length: 14 residues. Here the CDR3 DNA reads TGTGCCAGCAGTGCTGGTGGGTCTGGAAACACCATATATTTT. Its protein product is CASSAGGSGNTIYF.

The V call is TRBV14, the J call TRBJ2-5; TRBD2 is a possible D gene (5 bases). The CDR3 totals 13 residues. Trimming pared 4 bases from V and 7 bases from J, leaving 13 bases between. Germline CDR1 SGHDN, CDR2 FVKESK. The CDR3 DNA reads as TGTGCCAGCAGCCCACAGCGGACCTCGACCCAGTACTTC. This gives the protein CASSPQRTSTQYF. Drawing the rest from reference TRBV14 and TRBJ2-5, the complete variable domain is EAGVTQFPSHSVIEKGQTVTLRCDPISGHDNLYWYRRVMGKEIKFLLHFVKESKQDESGMPNNRFLAERTGGTYSTLKVQPAELEDSGVYFCASSPQRTSTQYFGPGTRLLVL.